This is a list of T cell receptor beta chains from one sample in a study of cytomegalovirus exposure and HLA in healthy donors. Sequencing was performed with immunoSEQ multiplex PCR; in TCRdb, only in-frame clones are kept and a portion is missing. Among hundreds of thousands of clones listed, roughly 82% were seen once. The specimen was PBMCs. The origin of the receptors is a man between 40 and 49 years old in good health and CMV-seropositive. Each CDR3 is given with its conserved first and last residue. The order of the fields is V gene, CDR3 protein.

v_call: TRBV20-1; cdr3_aa: CSARDREQYF
v_call: TRBV9; cdr3_aa: CASSGSGSRGEQYF
v_call: TRBV5-4; cdr3_aa: CASSLRQGPYEQYF
v_call: TRBV5-1; cdr3_aa: CASSLGDRGRGETQYF
v_call: TRBV5-1; cdr3_aa: CASSPPRTGADTEAFF
v_call: TRBV7-9; cdr3_aa: CASSLTGGPTEAFF
v_call: TRBV19; cdr3_aa: CASSMVTGVYEQYF
v_call: TRBV25-1; cdr3_aa: CASSELGGQGYNEQFF
v_call: TRBV28; cdr3_aa: CASTPGQAPVDEQFF
v_call: TRBV4-1; cdr3_aa: CASSQTTNYGYTF
v_call: TRBV11-2; cdr3_aa: CASSSPKTGDSSGANVLTF
v_call: TRBV27; cdr3_aa: CASSATYRGLVNIQYF
v_call: TRBV5-6; cdr3_aa: CASSLEGGTITYEQYF
v_call: TRBV2; cdr3_aa: CASSEAGQGGTEAFF
v_call: TRBV6-5; cdr3_aa: CASSYSIGGNYGYTF
v_call: TRBV19; cdr3_aa: CASRPHTGSNTEAFF
v_call: TRBV9; cdr3_aa: CASSAGQLNTEAFF
v_call: TRBV7-9; cdr3_aa: CASSSSLEDTQYF
v_call: TRBV5-1; cdr3_aa: CASSLVGQSNTGELFF
v_call: TRBV29-1; cdr3_aa: CSVEVDRDHENIQYF
v_call: TRBV11-3; cdr3_aa: CASSLSGGDAEAFF
v_call: TRBV7-9; cdr3_aa: CASSPTLPGYGYTF
v_call: TRBV5-1; cdr3_aa: CASRRDSSNTGELFF
v_call: TRBV9; cdr3_aa: CASSPRGIQETQYF
v_call: TRBV19; cdr3_aa: CASSSGTRNTQYF
v_call: TRBV4-1; cdr3_aa: CASSQGLGGRTEAFF